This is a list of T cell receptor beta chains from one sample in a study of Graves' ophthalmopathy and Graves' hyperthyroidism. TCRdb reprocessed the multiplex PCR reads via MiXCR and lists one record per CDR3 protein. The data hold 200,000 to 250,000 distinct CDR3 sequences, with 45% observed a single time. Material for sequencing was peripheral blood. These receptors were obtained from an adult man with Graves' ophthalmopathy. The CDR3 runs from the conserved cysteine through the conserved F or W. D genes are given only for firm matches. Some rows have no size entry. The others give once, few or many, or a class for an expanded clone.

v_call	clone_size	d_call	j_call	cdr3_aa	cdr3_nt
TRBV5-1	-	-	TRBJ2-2	CASSPQSNTGELFF	TGCGCCAGCAGCCCCCAGAGCAACACCGGGGAGCTGTTTTTT
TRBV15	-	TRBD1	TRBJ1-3	CATSRATGEAGNTIYF	TGTGCCACCAGCAGAGCGACAGGGGAGGCTGGAAACACCATATATTTT
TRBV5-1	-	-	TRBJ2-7	CASSLVGAAGQNYEQYF	TGCGCCAGCAGCTTGGTTGGGGCCGCGGGACAAAACTACGAGCAGTACTTC
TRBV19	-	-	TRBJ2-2	CASSIDRDTGELLF	TGTGCCAGTAGTATAGACAGGGACACCGGGGAGCTGCTTTTT
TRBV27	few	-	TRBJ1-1	CASSAGGWKDTEAFF	TGTGCCAGCTCCGCCGGGGGGTGGAAGGACACTGAAGCTTTCTTT
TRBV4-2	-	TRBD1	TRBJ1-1	CASSEEGGMNTEAFF	TGTGCCAGCAGTGAAGAAGGGGGCATGAACACTGAAGCTTTCTTT
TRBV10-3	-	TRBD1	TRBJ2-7	CATRQGREDEQYF	TGTGCCACTCGACAGGGGAGAGAGGACGAGCAGTACTTC
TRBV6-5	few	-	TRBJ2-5	CASSYSRAETQYF	TGTGCCAGCAGTTACTCAAGGGCAGAGACCCAGTACTTC
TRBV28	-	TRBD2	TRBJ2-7	CASSEGGTSTYEQYF	TGTGCCAGCAGTGAGGGAGGGACTAGTACCTACGAGCAGTACTTC
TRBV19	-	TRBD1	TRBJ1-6	CASTQTGLNSPLHF	TGTGCCAGTACCCAGACAGGGCTGAATTCACCCCTCCACTTT
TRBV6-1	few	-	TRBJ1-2	CASNLYGYTF	TGTGCCAGCAATCTATATGGCTACACCTTC
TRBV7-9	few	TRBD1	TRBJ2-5	CASSPGQGEETQYF	TGTGCCAGCAGCCCGGGACAGGGAGAAGAGACCCAGTACTTC
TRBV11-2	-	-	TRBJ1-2	CASSPDTDYGYTF	TGTGCCAGCAGCCCAGACACGGACTATGGCTACACCTTC
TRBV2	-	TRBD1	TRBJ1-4	CASSPGTGLNEKLFF	TGTGCCAGCTCACCAGGGACAGGATTGAATGAAAAACTGTTTTTT
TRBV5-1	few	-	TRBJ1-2	CASSLGLAVNYGYTF	TGCGCCAGCAGCTTGGGTTTGGCGGTGAACTATGGCTACACCTTC
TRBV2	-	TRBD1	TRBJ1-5	CASSEGTGPRVAQHF	TGTGCCAGCAGTGAGGGGACAGGGCCCCGGGTGGCCCAGCATTTT
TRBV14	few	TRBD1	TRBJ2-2	CASSQVAWTGNTGELFF	TGTGCCAGCAGCCAAGTGGCCTGGACAGGGAACACCGGGGAGCTGTTTTTT
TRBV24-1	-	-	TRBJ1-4	CATSAGQRENEKLFF	TGTGCCACCAGTGCGGGACAACGAGAGAATGAAAAACTGTTTTTT
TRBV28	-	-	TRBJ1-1	CASSLRTGTEAFF	TGTGCCAGCAGTTTACGTACGGGGACTGAAGCTTTCTTT
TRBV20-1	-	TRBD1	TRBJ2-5	CSAPKPRDRGRETQYF	TGCAGTGCTCCGAAACCCCGGGACAGGGGGCGGGAGACCCAGTACTTC
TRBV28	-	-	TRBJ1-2	CASSLKLYGYTF	TGTGCCAGCAGTTTGAAGTTATATGGCTACACCTTC
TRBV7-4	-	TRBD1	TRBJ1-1	CASSLGQFMNTEAFF	TGTGCCAGCAGCTTGGGACAGTTCATGAACACTGAAGCTTTCTTT
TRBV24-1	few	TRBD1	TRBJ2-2	CATSPQGAGTGELFF	TGTGCCACCAGTCCACAGGGGGCCGGCACCGGGGAGCTGTTTTTT
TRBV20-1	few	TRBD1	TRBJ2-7	CSARRPGTGYEQYF	TGCAGTGCTAGGAGACCCGGGACAGGCTACGAGCAGTACTTC
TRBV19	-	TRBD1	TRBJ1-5	CASSIDRDRAWQPQHF	TGTGCCAGTAGTATAGATCGGGACAGGGCCTGGCAGCCCCAGCATTTT
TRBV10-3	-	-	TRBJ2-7	CASSPSRPDYEQYF	TGTGCCAGCAGTCCTAGCCGACCGGACTACGAGCAGTACTTC
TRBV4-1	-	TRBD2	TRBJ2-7	CASSQRPGLAAYEQYF	TGCGCCAGCAGCCAGAGACCGGGACTAGCGGCGTACGAGCAGTACTTC
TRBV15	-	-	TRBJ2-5	CASSPRQGLEETQYF	TGTGCCAGCAGCCCTAGGCAGGGATTGGAAGAGACCCAGTACTTC
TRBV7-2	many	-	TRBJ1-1	CASSLLHLNTEAFF	TGTGCCAGCAGCCTCCTTCACCTGAACACTGAAGCTTTCTTT
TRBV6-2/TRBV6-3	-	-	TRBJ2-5	CVSRDVTWEEETQYF	TGTGTCAGCAGGGACGTGACATGGGAGGAGGAGACCCAGTACTTC
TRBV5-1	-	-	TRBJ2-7	CASTLLGVDEQYF	TGCGCCAGCACCTTGCTCGGGGTCGACGAGCAGTACTTC
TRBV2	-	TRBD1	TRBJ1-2	CASSEGRDRDYGYTF	TGTGCCAGCAGTGAGGGCCGGGACAGGGACTATGGCTACACCTTC
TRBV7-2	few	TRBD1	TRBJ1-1	CASSSWTGNTEAFF	TGTGCCAGCAGCTCCTGGACAGGGAACACTGAAGCTTTCTTT
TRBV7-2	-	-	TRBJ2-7	CASSFYRDHHEQYF	TGTGCCAGCAGCTTCTACAGGGACCACCACGAGCAGTACTTC
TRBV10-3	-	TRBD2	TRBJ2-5	CASSWGGTQYF	TGTGCCAGCAGTTGGGGGGGGACCCAGTACTTC
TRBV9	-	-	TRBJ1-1	CASSSTRTEAFF	TGTGCCAGCAGTTCTACACGAACTGAAGCTTTCTTT
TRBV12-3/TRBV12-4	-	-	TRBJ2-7	CASSFGRGLYEQYF	TGTGCCAGCAGTTTTGGCAGGGGCCTCTACGAGCAGTACTTC
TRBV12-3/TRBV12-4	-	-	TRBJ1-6	CASSGRAGNSPLHF	TGTGCCAGCAGCGGGCGGGCAGGAAATTCACCCCTCCACTTT
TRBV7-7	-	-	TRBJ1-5	CASSLGQQETQHF	TGTGCTAGCAGCTTAGGACAGCAAGAGACCCAGCATTTT
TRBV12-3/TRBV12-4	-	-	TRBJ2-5	CASFRTVQETQYF	TGTGCCAGCTTCAGGACAGTCCAAGAGACCCAGTACTTC
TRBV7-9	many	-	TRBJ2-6	CASTLAANVLTF	TGTGCCAGCACTCTCGCGGCCAACGTCCTGACTTTC
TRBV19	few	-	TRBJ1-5	CASSIGDNQPQHF	TGTGCCAGTAGTATAGGGGACAATCAGCCCCAGCATTTT
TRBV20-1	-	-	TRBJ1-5	CSASAGLAGYEHF	TGCAGTGCATCCGCGGGACTAGCGGGGTACGAGCATTTT
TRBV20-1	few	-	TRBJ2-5	CSAQLSLAGRQETQYF	TGCAGTGCTCAACTAAGCCTGGCGGGGAGGCAAGAGACCCAGTACTTC
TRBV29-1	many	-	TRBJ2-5	CSVDLADQETQYF	TGCAGCGTTGATCTAGCAGACCAAGAGACCCAGTACTTC
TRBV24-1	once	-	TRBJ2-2	CATSDASRTGELFF	TGTGCCACCAGTGATGCCTCCCGAACCGGGGAGCTGTTTTTT
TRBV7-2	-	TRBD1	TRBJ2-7	CASSRRDRGYEQYF	TGTGCCAGCAGCAGACGGGACAGGGGTTACGAGCAGTACTTC